The 18 T cell receptor beta chains in this list originate from one sample, sequenced in a study of cytomegalovirus exposure and HLA in healthy donors. The method was immunoSEQ multiplex PCR; TCRdb's version includes in-frame clones alone and lacks a portion of them. The table has more than 250,000 clones, roughly 89% seen once. The material sequenced was PBMCs. The receptors were gathered from a woman under 30 in good health and CMV-seronegative.

The genes are TRBV9 and TRBJ2-5, with TRBD2 as a possible D gene (6 bases). Germline V gives CDR1 SGDLS, CDR2 YYNGEE. Trimming took 0 bases from V and 4 from J, leaving 10 bases between them. The CDR3 totals 14 residues. DNA of the CDR3: TGTGCCAGCAGCGTAGCGGTGGGAGGAGAGACCCAGTACTTC. It encodes CASSVAVGGETQYF.

This clone showed up just once. The chain combines TRBV28 with TRBJ2-1; a possible D gene is TRBD2 (5 bases). Germline loops: CDR1 MDHEN, CDR2 SYDVKM. Trimming removed 3 bases from V and 6 bases from J, with 9 bases in between. The CDR3 is 13 residues long. Written as DNA, the CDR3 is TGTGCCAGCAGTTTTTTGGGAGCCAATGAGCAGTTCTTC. Protein: CASSFLGANEQFF.

The chain has TRBV29-1 and TRBJ2-7; a possible D gene is TRBD1 (5 bases). CDR3 length: 12 amino acids. Germline CDR1 reads SQVTM; CDR2 reads ANQGSEA. The ends were cut back, 5 bases at V and 5 bases at J, with 13 bases in the middle. CDR3 sequence reads: CSVQVSGHEQYF. The CDR3 DNA reads TGCAGCGTTCAAGTCTCAGGGCACGAGCAGTACTTC.

The chain joins TRBV7-3 to TRBJ2-1; no clear D. The V gene lost 4 bases and the J gene lost 4 bases, with 14 bases spanning the gap. The germline V gene has CDR1 SGHTA and CDR2 FQGTGA. The CDR3 extends over 15 amino acids. CDR3: CASSSGSNGYNEQFF. CDR3 DNA sequence: TGTGCCAGCAGCTCCGGGTCGAACGGATACAATGAGCAGTTCTTC.

V is TRBV2 and J is TRBJ1-4; D is perhaps TRBD1 (5 bases). Looked up from germline, CDR1 is SNHLY and CDR2 is FYNNEI. Deletions cut 1 base from V and 12 bases from J, with 15 bases between. The CDR3 totals 14 residues. The CDR3 protein is CASSEVPGGEQLFF. In DNA, the CDR3 is TGTGCCAGCAGTGAAGTTCCGGGGGGGGAACAACTGTTTTTT. Using reference TRBV2 and TRBJ1-4 for the parts outside the CDR3, the full variable domain is EPEVTQTPSHQVTQMGQEVILRCVPISNHLYFYWYRQILGQKVEFLVSFYNNEISEKSEIFDDQFSVERPDGSNFTLKIRSTKLEDSAMYFCASSEVPGGEQLFFGSGTQLSVL.

The V and J genes are TRBV2 and TRBJ2-1; a possible D gene is TRBD1 (6 bases). The CDR3 loop spans 16 amino acids. Germline CDR1 is SNHLY and CDR2 is FYNNEI. V dropped 3 bases and J dropped 8 bases, with 20 bases sitting between them. CDR3 DNA sequence: TGTGCCAGCAGTGAGATGGGGGCCAATGGTCCGGATGAGCAGTTCTTC. Amino acids: CASSEMGANGPDEQFF.

V and J are TRBV5-1 and TRBJ2-7; D possibly corresponds to TRBD2 (5 bases). CDR1 is SGHRS and CDR2 is YFSETQ in the germline V gene. V lost 0 bases and J 4 bases, leaving 14 bases between the germline ends. The CDR3 has 15 residues. In nucleotides, the CDR3 is TGCGCCAGCAGCTTGGACGGGGAAGGGAAATACGAGCAGTACTTC. Amino acids: CASSLDGEGKYEQYF.

The chain is built from TRBV27 and TRBJ1-5; TRBD1 matches at 8 bases. The germline CDR1 and CDR2 sequences are MNHEY and SMNVEV (reference sequence). The CDR3 runs 17 residues. J was trimmed by 6 bases and V by 4 bases; bases with no gene match: 14. The CDR3 bases are TGTGCCAGCAGTTCTCGGCCAGGGGGCAGAATTAGTCAGCCCCAGCATTTT. Translation gives CASSSRPGGRISQPQHF.

This chain connects TRBV19 to TRBJ2-7; D is unresolved. Germline V gives CDR1 LNHDA, CDR2 SQIVND (reference sequence). CDR3 length: 13 residues. The ends were cut back, 4 bases at V and 4 bases at J, with 11 bases in the middle. The CDR3 sequence is CASSSSRGYEQYF. Written as DNA, the CDR3 is TGTGCCAGTAGTAGTAGCCGTGGGTACGAGCAGTACTTC.

This chain uses TRBV7-2 with TRBJ2-4; 10 bases are shared with TRBD2. From germline, CDR1 is SGHTA and CDR2 FQGNSA. J gave up 8 bases and V 3 bases, and 13 bases lay outside the gene matches. The CDR3 has 17 amino acids. The CDR3 region is CASSFESGAGGPDIQYF. CDR3 in DNA: TGTGCCAGCAGCTTCGAGTCGGGAGCGGGAGGGCCAGACATTCAGTACTTC.

The chain carries TRBV29-1 and TRBJ2-1; no definite D call. Germline CDR1 is SQVTM and CDR2 is ANQGSEA. This CDR3 comprises 12 residues. V was trimmed by 3 bases and J by 5 bases, leaving 8 bases between them. DNA of the CDR3: TGCAGCGTTGACAGCGTGCACAATGAGCAGTTCTTC. It is translated as CSVDSVHNEQFF.

This chain links TRBV4-1 with TRBJ2-5; possibly TRBD2 for D (5 bases). There are 14 residues in the CDR3. CDR1 and CDR2 (germline): MGHRA, YSYEKL. V was clipped by 3 bases and J by 4 bases, with 12 bases between them. CDR3 region: CASSQASRLETQYF. CDR3 in DNA: TGCGCCAGCAGCCAGGCTAGCAGGTTAGAGACCCAGTACTTC.

The chain links TRBV6-5 to TRBJ2-7, with D tentatively TRBD2 (6 bases). Germline V gene lookup returns CDR1 MNHEY and CDR2 SVGAGI. CDR3 length equals 13 residues. V was clipped by 10 bases and J by 4 bases, with 17 bases between them. CDR3 nucleotide sequence: TGTGCCACCGAACCCTCAGGGACTTACGAGCAGTACTTC. It yields the protein CATEPSGTYEQYF.

To note about this clone: Other DNA sequences from this sample encode an identical CDR3 as well. The chain has TRBV9 and TRBJ2-7; 10 bases line up with TRBD2. Per the germline V gene, CDR1 is SGDLS and CDR2 is YYNGEE. This CDR3 contains 12 residues. The V and J ends lost 10 bases and 5 bases, in that order; junction bases with no gene match: 6. The CDR3 is CASSGRGNEQYF. CDR3 bases: TGTGCCTCTAGCGGGAGAGGGAACGAGCAGTACTTC. Filled out from reference TRBV9 and TRBJ2-7, the complete variable domain reads DSGVTQTPKHLITATGQRVTLRCSPRSGDLSVYWYQQSLDQGLQFLIQYYNGEERAKGNILERFSAQQFPDLHSELNLSSLELGDSALYFCASSGRGNEQYFGPGTRLTVT.

A single count supports this clone. The genes are TRBV27 and TRBJ2-1; 11 positions match TRBD2. Germline-derived CDR1 and CDR2 are MNHEY and SMNVEV (reference sequence). Trimming took 10 bases from V and 7 from J; bases not matched to a gene: 9. The CDR3 is made up of 14 amino acids. DNA of the CDR3: TGTGCCACGAAGGGACTAGCGGAGCCAAATGAGCAGTTCTTC. Its protein is CATKGLAEPNEQFF.

This chain uses TRBV10-1 with TRBJ2-7, with D possibly TRBD2 on 6 matching bases. V lost 6 bases, J lost 6 bases, and 21 bases lay in between. There are 15 residues in the CDR3. Germline V gene sequence: CDR1 WNHNN, CDR2 SYGVQD (reference sequence). CDR3 nucleotide sequence: TGCGCCAGCAGCCGGAGGGATACCCAAAATTGCGAGCAGTACTTC. It is translated as CASSRRDTQNCEQYF.

The rearrangement links TRBV5-6 to TRBJ2-5; no definite D call. V was trimmed by 0 bases and J by 5 bases, leaving 8 bases between them. CDR1 is SGHDT, CDR2 YYEEEE, per germline. The CDR3 sequence is 13 residues long. CDR3 nucleotide sequence: TGTGCCAGCAGCTTGGGCCCGCGGGAGACCCAGTACTTC. Its protein product is CASSLGPRETQYF.

The rearrangement links TRBV7-2 to TRBJ2-7, with D hard to call. The CDR3 is 11 residues long. Per germline, CDR1 SGHTA and CDR2 FQGNSA. V lost 3 bases, J lost 4 bases, and 4 bases lay in between. CDR3 region: CASSFLYEQYF. The DNA for the CDR3 is TGTGCCAGCAGCTTTTTATACGAGCAGTACTTC.